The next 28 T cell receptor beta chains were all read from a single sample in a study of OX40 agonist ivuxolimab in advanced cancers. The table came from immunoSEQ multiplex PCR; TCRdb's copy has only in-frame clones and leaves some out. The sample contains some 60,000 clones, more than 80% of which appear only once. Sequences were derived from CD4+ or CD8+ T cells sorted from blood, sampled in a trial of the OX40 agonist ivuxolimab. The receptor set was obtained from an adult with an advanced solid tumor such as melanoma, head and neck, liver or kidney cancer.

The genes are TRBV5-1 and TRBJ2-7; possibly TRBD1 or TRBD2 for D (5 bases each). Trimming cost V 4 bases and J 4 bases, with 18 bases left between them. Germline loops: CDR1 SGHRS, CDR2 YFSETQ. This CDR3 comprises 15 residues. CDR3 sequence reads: CASSPGTAPFYEQYF. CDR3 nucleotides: TGCGCCAGCAGCCCGGGGACGGCCCCGTTTTACGAGCAGTACTTC.

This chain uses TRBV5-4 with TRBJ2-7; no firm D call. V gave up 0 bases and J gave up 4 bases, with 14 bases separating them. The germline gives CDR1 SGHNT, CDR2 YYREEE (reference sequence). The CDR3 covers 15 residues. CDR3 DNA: TGTGCCAGCAGCTTGGATCAGGCGCGGCGGTACGAGCAGTACTTC. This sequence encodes CASSLDQARRYEQYF.

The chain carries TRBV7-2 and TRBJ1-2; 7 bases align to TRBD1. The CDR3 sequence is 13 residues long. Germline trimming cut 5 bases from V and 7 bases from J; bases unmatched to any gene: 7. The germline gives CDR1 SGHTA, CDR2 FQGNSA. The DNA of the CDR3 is TGTGCCAGCAGCCAACGGACAGGTTCTGGCTACACCTTC. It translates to CASSQRTGSGYTF.

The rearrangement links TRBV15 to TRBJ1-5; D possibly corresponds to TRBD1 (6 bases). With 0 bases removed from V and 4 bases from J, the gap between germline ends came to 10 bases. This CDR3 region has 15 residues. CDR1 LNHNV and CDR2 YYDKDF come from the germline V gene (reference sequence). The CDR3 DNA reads TGTGCCACCAGCAGAGATCTAAGGGGGAATCAGCCCCAGCATTTT. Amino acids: CATSRDLRGNQPQHF. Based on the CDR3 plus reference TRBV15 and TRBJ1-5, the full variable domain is DAMVIQNPRYQVTQFGKPVTLSCSQTLNHNVMYWYQQKSSQAPKLLFHYYDKDFNNEADTPDNFQSRRPNTSFCFLDIRSPGLGDTAMYLCATSRDLRGNQPQHFGDGTRLSIL.

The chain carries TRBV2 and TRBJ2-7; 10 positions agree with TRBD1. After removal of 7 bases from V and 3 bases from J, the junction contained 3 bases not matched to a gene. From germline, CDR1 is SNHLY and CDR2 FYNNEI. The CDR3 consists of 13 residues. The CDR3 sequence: CASTRTGGYEQYF. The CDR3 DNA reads TGTGCCAGCACCCGGACAGGGGGCTACGAGCAGTACTTC.

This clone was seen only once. Here the CDR3 reads CPGGQNTDTQYF. In nucleotides, the CDR3 is TGTCCCGGGGGGCAGAACACAGATACGCAGTATTTT. The chain joins TRBV6-1 to TRBJ2-3; tentatively, D is TRBD2 (7 bases). The CDR3 runs 12 residues. The germline CDR1 and CDR2 sequences are MNHNS and SASEGT.

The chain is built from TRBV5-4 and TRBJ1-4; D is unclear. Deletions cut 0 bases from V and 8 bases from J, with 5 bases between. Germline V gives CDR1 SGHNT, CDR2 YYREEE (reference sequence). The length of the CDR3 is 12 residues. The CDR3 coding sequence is TGTGCCAGCAGCTTGGCGGGGGAAAAACTGTTTTTT. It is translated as CASSLAGEKLFF.

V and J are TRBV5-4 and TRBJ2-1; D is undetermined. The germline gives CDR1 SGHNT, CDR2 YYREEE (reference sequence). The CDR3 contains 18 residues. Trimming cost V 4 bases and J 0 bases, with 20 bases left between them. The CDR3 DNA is TGTGCCAGCAGCCGGCTGGGGTGGAGCCCGAGCTCCTACAATGAGCAGTTCTTC. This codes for CASSRLGWSPSSYNEQFF.

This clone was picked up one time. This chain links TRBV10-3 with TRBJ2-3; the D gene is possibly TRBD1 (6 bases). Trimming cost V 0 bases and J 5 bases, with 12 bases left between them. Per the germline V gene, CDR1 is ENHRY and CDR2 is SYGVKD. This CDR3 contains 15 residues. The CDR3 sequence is CAISESTGGKDTQYF. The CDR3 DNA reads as TGTGCCATCAGTGAGTCGACAGGTGGGAAAGATACGCAGTATTTT.

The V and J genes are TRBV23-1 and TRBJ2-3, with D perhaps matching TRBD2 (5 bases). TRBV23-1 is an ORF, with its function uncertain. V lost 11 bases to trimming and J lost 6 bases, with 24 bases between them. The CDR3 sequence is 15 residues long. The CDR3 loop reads CARGWQRTGYDTQYF. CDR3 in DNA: TGCGCCCGGGGTTGGCAGCGGACGGGCTACGATACGCAGTATTTT.

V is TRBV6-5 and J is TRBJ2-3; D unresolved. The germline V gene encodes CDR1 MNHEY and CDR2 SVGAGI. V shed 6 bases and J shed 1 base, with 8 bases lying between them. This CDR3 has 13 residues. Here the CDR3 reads CASREIRTDTQYF. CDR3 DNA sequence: TGTGCCAGCAGAGAGATACGCACAGATACGCAGTATTTT.

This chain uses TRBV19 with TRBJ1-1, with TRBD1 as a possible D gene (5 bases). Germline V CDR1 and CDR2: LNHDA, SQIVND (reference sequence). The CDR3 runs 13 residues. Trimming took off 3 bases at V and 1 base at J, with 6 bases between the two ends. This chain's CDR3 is CASSIDRNTEAFF. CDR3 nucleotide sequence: TGTGCCAGTAGTATCGACAGGAACACTGAAGCTTTCTTT.

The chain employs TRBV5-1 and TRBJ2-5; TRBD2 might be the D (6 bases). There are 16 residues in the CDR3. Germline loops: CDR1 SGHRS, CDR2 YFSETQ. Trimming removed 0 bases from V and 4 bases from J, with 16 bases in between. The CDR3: CASSLESGRGRETQYF. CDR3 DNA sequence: TGCGCCAGCAGCTTGGAATCCGGGAGAGGCCGAGAGACCCAGTACTTC.

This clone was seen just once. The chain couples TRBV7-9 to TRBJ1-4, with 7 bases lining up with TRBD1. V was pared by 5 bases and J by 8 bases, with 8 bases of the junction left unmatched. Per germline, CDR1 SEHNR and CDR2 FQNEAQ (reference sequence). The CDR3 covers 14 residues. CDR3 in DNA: TGTGCCAGCAGCAACCAGGGGGGGTGGGAAAAACTGTTTTTT. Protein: CASSNQGGWEKLFF.

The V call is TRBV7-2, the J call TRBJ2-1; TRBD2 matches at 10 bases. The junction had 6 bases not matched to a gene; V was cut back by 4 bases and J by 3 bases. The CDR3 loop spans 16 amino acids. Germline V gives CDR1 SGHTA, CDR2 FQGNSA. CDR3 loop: CASSSSSGRVYNEQFF. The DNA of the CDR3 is TGTGCCAGCAGCTCCTCTAGCGGGAGAGTCTACAATGAGCAGTTCTTC.

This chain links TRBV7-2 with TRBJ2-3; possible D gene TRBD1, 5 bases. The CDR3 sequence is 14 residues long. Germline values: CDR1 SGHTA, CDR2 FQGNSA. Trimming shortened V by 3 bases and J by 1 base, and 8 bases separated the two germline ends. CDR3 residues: CASSFARGTDTQYF. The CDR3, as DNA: TGTGCCAGCAGCTTCGCCAGGGGCACAGATACGCAGTATTTT. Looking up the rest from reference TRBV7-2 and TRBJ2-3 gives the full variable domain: GAGVSQSPSNKVTEKGKDVELRCDPISGHTALYWYRQSLGQGLEFLIYFQGNSAPDKSGLPSDRFSAERTGGSVSTLTIQRTQQEDSAVYLCASSFARGTDTQYFGPGTRLTVL.

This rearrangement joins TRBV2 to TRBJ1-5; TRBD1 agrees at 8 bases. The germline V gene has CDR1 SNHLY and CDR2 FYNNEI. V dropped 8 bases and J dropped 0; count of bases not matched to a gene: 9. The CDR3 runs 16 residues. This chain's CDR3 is CASQEGQAYSNQPQHF. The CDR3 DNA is TGTGCCAGCCAAGAGGGACAGGCGTATAGCAATCAGCCCCAGCATTTT.

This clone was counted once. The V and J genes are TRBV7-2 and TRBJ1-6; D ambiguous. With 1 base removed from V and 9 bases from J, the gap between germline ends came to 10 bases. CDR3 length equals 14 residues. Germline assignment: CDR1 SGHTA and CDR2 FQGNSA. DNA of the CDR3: TGTGCCAGCAGCTTAGGCTTCCGGGCTTCACCCCTCCACTTT. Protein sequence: CASSLGFRASPLHF.

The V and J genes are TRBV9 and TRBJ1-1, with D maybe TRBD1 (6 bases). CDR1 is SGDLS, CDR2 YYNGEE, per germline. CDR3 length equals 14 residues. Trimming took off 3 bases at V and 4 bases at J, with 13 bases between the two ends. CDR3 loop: CASSDRAEGTEAFF. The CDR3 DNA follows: TGTGCCAGCAGCGACAGGGCAGAGGGCACTGAAGCTTTCTTT.

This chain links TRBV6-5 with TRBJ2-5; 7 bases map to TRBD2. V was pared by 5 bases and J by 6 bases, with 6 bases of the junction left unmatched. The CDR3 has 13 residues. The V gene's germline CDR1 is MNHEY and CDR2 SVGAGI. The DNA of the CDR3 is TGTGCCAGCAGTGAAGCGGGGACGCAGACCCAGTACTTC. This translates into CASSEAGTQTQYF.

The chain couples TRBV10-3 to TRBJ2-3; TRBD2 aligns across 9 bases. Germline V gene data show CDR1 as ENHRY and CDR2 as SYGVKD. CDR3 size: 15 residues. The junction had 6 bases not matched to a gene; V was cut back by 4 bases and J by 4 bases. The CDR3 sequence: CAISGYSGRADTQYF. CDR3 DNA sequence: TGTGCCATCAGTGGATATAGCGGGAGAGCAGATACGCAGTATTTT.

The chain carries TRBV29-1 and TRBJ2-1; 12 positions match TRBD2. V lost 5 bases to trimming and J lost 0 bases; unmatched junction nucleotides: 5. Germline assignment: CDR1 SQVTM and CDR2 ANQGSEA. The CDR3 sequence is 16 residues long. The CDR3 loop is CSVSLAGGRSYNEQFF. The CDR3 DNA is TGCAGCGTTTCACTAGCGGGAGGTCGCTCCTACAATGAGCAGTTCTTC.

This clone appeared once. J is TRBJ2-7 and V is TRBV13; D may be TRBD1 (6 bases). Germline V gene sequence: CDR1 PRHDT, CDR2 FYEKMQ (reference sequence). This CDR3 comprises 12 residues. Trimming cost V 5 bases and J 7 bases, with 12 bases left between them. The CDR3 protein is CASSVQGGEQYF. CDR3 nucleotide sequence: TGTGCCAGCAGCGTACAGGGTGGGGAGCAGTACTTC.

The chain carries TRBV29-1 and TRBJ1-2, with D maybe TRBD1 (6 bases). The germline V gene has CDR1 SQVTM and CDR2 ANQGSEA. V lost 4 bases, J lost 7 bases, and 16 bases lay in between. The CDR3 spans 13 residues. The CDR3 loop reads CSVVPRGQGGYTF. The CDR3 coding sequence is TGCAGCGTTGTCCCCCGGGGGCAGGGTGGCTACACCTTC.

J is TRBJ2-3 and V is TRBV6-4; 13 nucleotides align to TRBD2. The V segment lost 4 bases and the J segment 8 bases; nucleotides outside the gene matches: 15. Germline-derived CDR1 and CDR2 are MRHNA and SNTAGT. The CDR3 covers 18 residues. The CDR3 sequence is CASSVSPRTSGSLGTQYF. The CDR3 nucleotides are TGTGCCAGCAGTGTCTCACCCCGGACTAGCGGGAGCCTGGGTACGCAGTATTTT.

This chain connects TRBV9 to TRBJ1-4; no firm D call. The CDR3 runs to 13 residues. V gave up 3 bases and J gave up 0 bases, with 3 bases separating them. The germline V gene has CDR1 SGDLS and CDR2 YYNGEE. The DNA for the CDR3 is TGTGCCAGCAGCGAGGCAACTAATGAAAAACTGTTTTTT. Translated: CASSEATNEKLFF.

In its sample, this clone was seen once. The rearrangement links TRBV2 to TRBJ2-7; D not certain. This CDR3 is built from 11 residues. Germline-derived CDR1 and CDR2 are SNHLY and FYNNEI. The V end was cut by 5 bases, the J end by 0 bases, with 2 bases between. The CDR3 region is CASSISYEQYF. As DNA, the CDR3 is TGTGCCAGCAGTATCTCCTACGAGCAGTACTTC.

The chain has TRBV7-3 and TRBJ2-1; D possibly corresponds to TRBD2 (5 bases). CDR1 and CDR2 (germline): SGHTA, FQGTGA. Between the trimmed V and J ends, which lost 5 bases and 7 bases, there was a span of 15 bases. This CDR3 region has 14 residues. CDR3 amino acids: CASSTSGPNNEQFF. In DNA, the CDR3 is TGTGCCAGCAGCACTAGTGGACCCAATAATGAGCAGTTCTTC.